This T cell receptor (beta chain) stems from a study of blood T cell repertoires in COVID-19. V shed 7 bases and J 4 bases; nucleotides not matched to a gene: 6. Germline CDR1 reads SQVTM; CDR2 reads ANQGSEA. The CDR3 is 12 residues long. The method was immunoSEQ multiplex PCR; TCRdb's version includes in-frame clones alone and lacks a portion of them. The top ten clones hold 18% of a sample with 85,000 to 95,000 clones, 86% of them seen once. The source material was peripheral blood. The chain uses TRBV29-1 and TRBJ1-1; 7 bases map to TRBD1. The receptor comes from a woman over 75 with acute or convalescent COVID-19. CDR3 sequence reads: CSATGVGTEAFF. DNA of the CDR3: TGCAGCGCTACAGGGGTGGGCACTGAAGCTTTCTTT.